The T cell receptor (beta chain) under discussion was sequenced for a study of tumor-infiltrating lymphocytes in oesophageal squamous cell carcinoma. Germline-derived CDR1 and CDR2 are SGHVS and FQNEAQ. Trimming took off 1 base at V and 2 bases at J, with 8 bases between the two ends. CDR3 length equals 14 residues. Via MiXCR, TCRdb re-called the PCR reads, giving one row per CDR3 protein. The table records approximately 20,000 distinct CDR3 sequences, 40% to 50% of them present only once. The sample comprised esophageal tumor tissue. This chain uses TRBV7-8 with TRBJ1-2; a possible D gene is TRBD1 (6 bases). The TCR was taken from a male donor with esophageal squamous cell carcinoma. The CDR3 protein is CASSLGQGNYGYTF. CDR3 nucleotide sequence: TGTGCCAGCAGCTTAGGGCAGGGGAACTATGGCTACACCTTC.